The 22 T cell receptor beta chains below come from one sample, sequenced in a study of blood T cell repertoires in COVID-19. Method: immunoSEQ multiplex PCR; TCRdb's copy keeps in-frame clones and lacks some. The top ten clones hold roughly 13% of a sample with 150,000 or so clones, 80% to 90% of them seen once. Input material: peripheral blood. All receptors derive from a man between 18 and 35 years old with COVID-19, enrolled during active disease.

The chain employs TRBV13 and TRBJ2-7; 12 bases are a match to TRBD1. V was pared by 0 bases and J by 7 bases, with 7 bases of the junction left unmatched. Germline V gene sequence: CDR1 PRHDT, CDR2 FYEKMQ (reference sequence). The CDR3 has 16 residues. The CDR3 is CASSLGLGQGAGEQYF. The CDR3 DNA sequence: TGTGCCAGCAGCTTAGGTTTGGGACAGGGGGCTGGGGAGCAGTACTTC.

This chain connects TRBV7-9 to TRBJ2-4; 11 positions match TRBD2. The length of the CDR3 is 16 residues. Germline V lookup: CDR1 SEHNR, CDR2 FQNEAQ (reference sequence). Trimming cost V 5 bases and J 6 bases; bases outside gene matches: 9. The CDR3 DNA follows: TGTGCCAGCAGCCCAAAAACTAGCGGGAGAGGAAACATTCAGTACTTC. Its protein product is CASSPKTSGRGNIQYF.

The chain recombines TRBV5-8 with TRBJ2-3; D ambiguous. From germline, CDR1 is SGHTS and CDR2 YDEGEE. This CDR3 spans 13 amino acids. Trimming left V 5 bases short and J 4 bases short, with 11 bases between. The CDR3 protein is CASRFHFPDTQYF. The CDR3 nucleotides read TGTGCCAGCAGGTTCCACTTCCCAGATACGCAGTATTTT.

The chain employs TRBV7-6 and TRBJ1-3; 9 bases agree with TRBD1. Germline CDR1 and CDR2: SGHVS and FNYEAQ. This CDR3 region has 18 residues. V was clipped by 0 bases and J by 2 bases; unmatched bases: 8. The chain's CDR3 is CASSLAPGQGRAGNTIYF. CDR3 nucleotides: TGTGCCAGCAGCTTAGCGCCGGGACAGGGACGGGCTGGAAACACCATATATTTT.

Note on this clone: At one of its ends the junction is not consistent with the germline gene, which may arise from a read error. This chain connects TRBV6-6 to TRBJ2-7, with TRBD2 matching over 9 bases. Germline V gives CDR1 MNHNY, CDR2 SVGAGI (reference sequence). The CDR3 has 15 amino acids. The CDR3 DNA follows: TGTGCCAGCAGTAACTCAGCGGGAGGATCCTACGAGCAGTACTTC. The encoded protein is CASSNSAGGSYEQYF.

The J gene is TRBJ2-7, the V gene TRBV7-9; D gene uncertain. CDR3 length: 14 amino acids. Trimming stripped 5 bases from V and 2 bases from J, with 13 bases between. Germline lookup yields CDR1 SEHNR and CDR2 FQNEAQ (reference sequence). The CDR3 region has the DNA TGTGCCAGCAGCCCCAAACAGTCTACCTACGAGCAGTACTTC. Translation: CASSPKQSTYEQYF.

This chain uses TRBV4-1 with TRBJ1-5; TRBD1 aligns across 7 bases. From germline, CDR1 is MGHRA and CDR2 YSYEKL. The CDR3 extends over 17 amino acids. Trimming at V came to 5 bases and at J to 1 base, leaving 11 bases not matched to a gene. The CDR3 bases are TGCGCCAGCAGCGACAACGCAGGGGACAGCAGCAATCAGCCCCAGCATTTT. It translates to CASSDNAGDSSNQPQHF.

The rearrangement joins TRBV12-3 or TRBV12-4 to TRBJ2-7; no clear D. Trimming cost V 5 bases and J 7 bases, with 12 bases left between them. This CDR3 spans 12 amino acids. The CDR3: CASSPPSREQYF. In DNA, the CDR3 is TGTGCCAGCAGTCCCCCCTCTAGGGAGCAGTACTTC.

The rearrangement links TRBV19 to TRBJ1-2, with D possibly TRBD1 on 6 matching bases. Germline loops: CDR1 LNHDA, CDR2 SQIVND (reference sequence). V was cut by 6 bases and J by 6 bases, with 17 bases left in between. The CDR3 is 14 amino acids. CDR3 nucleotides: TGTGCCAGTAGATTTGGCGCGGGGGGCGATGGCTACACCTTC. It translates to CASRFGAGGDGYTF.

The V gene is TRBV7-9, the J gene TRBJ2-2; the D gene is possibly TRBD2 (6 bases). This CDR3 is 16 amino acids long. V was trimmed by 1 base and J by 7 bases, leaving 16 bases between them. Germline V gene data show CDR1 as SEHNR and CDR2 as FQNEAQ (reference sequence). The CDR3 DNA follows: TGTGCCAGCAGCTTAGTTTCGGGAGTTCATGACGGGGAGCTGTTTTTT. Encoded protein: CASSLVSGVHDGELFF. Using reference TRBV7-9 and TRBJ2-2 for the parts outside the CDR3, the full variable domain is DTGVSQNPRHKITKRGQNVTFRCDPISEHNRLYWYRQTLGQGPEFLTYFQNEAQLEKSRLLSDRFSAERPKGSFSTLEIQRTEQGDSAMYLCASSLVSGVHDGELFFGEGSRLTVL.

This clone was detected only once. J is TRBJ2-3 and V is TRBV7-8, with 11 bases matching TRBD1. With V trimmed by 2 bases and J by 6 bases, 4 bases remained unmatched. The length of the CDR3 is 15 residues. Germline loops: CDR1 SGHVS, CDR2 FQNEAQ. CDR3 in amino acids: CASSLRDRGMDTQYF. DNA for the CDR3: TGTGCCAGCAGCTTACGGGACAGGGGGATGGATACGCAGTATTTT.

The CDR3 nucleotides read TGTGCCACCAGCAAGGGACAACTGAGCAATCAGCCCCAGCATTTT. Translation: CATSKGQLSNQPQHF. The chain joins TRBV15 to TRBJ1-5, with TRBD1 as a possible D gene (6 bases). This CDR3 contains 15 residues. The V gene's germline CDR1 is LNHNV and CDR2 YYDKDF (reference sequence). V dropped 4 bases and J dropped 1 base, with 11 bases sitting between them.

The chain recombines TRBV4-3 with TRBJ1-6; D ambiguous. The CDR3 length is 15 residues. Germline V gene data show CDR1 as LGHNA and CDR2 as YSLEER. Trimming took off 4 bases at V and 9 bases at J, with 16 bases between the two ends. This CDR3 is CASSRGGCCGSPLHF. DNA of the CDR3: TGCGCCAGCAGCCGAGGAGGGTGTTGCGGTTCACCCCTCCACTTT.

The CDR3 here is CASRTIGVRNTEAFF. CDR3 DNA sequence: TGTGCCAGCAGGACCATCGGGGTTAGGAACACTGAAGCTTTCTTT. The chain joins TRBV28 to TRBJ1-1; no clear D gene. The V end was cut by 6 bases, the J end by 1 base, with 15 bases between. The length of the CDR3 is 15 residues. Looked up from germline, CDR1 is MDHEN and CDR2 is SYDVKM.

There are many counts of this clone. This chain links TRBV3-1 (or the pseudogene TRBV3-2) with TRBJ1-6, with 7 bases matching TRBD1. V lost 4 bases, J lost 6 bases, and 6 bases stayed unmatched. The CDR3 spans 15 residues. From germline, CDR1 is LGHDT and CDR2 YNNKEL (reference sequence). CDR3 protein: CASSPGQAPNSPLHF. The CDR3 DNA reads TGTGCCAGCAGCCCAGGACAGGCCCCTAATTCACCCCTCCACTTT.

J is TRBJ1-2 and V is TRBV6-2 or TRBV6-3; TRBD1 aligns across 7 bases. Germline values: CDR1 MNHEY, CDR2 SVGEGT. Trimming took 5 bases from V and 5 from J; bases not matched to a gene: 8. CDR3 length: 14 amino acids. The CDR3 loop is CASSRPPGQYGYTF. The CDR3 nucleotides are TGTGCCAGCAGTAGGCCCCCGGGACAGTATGGCTACACCTTC.

V usage is TRBV6-5 and J usage is TRBJ1-2, with 9 bases lining up with TRBD1. The germline V gene encodes CDR1 MNHEY and CDR2 SVGAGI. V shed 0 bases and J 3 bases; nucleotides not matched to a gene: 5. This CDR3 spans 16 amino acids. The CDR3 is CASSYSGTGRDYGYTF. The CDR3 DNA is TGTGCCAGCAGTTACTCGGGGACAGGGAGGGACTATGGCTACACCTTC.

CDR3 sequence reads: CASSARDSSYEQYF. Written as DNA, the CDR3 is TGTGCCAGCAGCGCCCGGGACTCATCCTACGAGCAGTACTTC. The rearrangement joins TRBV3-1 (or the pseudogene TRBV3-2) to TRBJ2-7; perhaps TRBD2 as D (6 bases). Looked up from germline, CDR1 is LGHDT and CDR2 is YNNKEL (reference sequence). Trimming removed 5 bases at V and 1 base at J, with 12 bases between. The CDR3 has 14 amino acids.

The chain is built from TRBV28 and TRBJ1-2; the D gene is possibly TRBD1 (5 bases). The ends were cut back, 3 bases at V and 8 bases at J, with 16 bases in the middle. The length of the CDR3 is 14 residues. CDR1 is MDHEN and CDR2 is SYDVKM in the germline V gene. The CDR3 coding sequence is TGTGCCAGCAGTTTCTTCGGGGACTTCGGGGGCTACACCTTC. It yields the protein CASSFFGDFGGYTF.

The gene calls are TRBV4-1 and TRBJ2-1; D gene unclear. Per germline, CDR1 MGHRA and CDR2 YSYEKL. Trimming removed 0 bases at V and 4 bases at J, with 4 bases between. The length of the CDR3 is 13 residues. This CDR3 is CASSQERYNEQFF. For the CDR3, the DNA is TGCGCCAGCAGCCAAGAGAGGTACAATGAGCAGTTCTTC.

Comments on this clone: Relative to the germline gene, one junction end is altered; a read error may explain this. This chain joins TRBV12-3 or TRBV12-4 and TRBJ1-4; no clear D gene. CDR3 length equals 13 residues. The CDR3 loop is CASSLQVNEKLLF. The CDR3 nucleotides are TGTGCCAGCAGTTTGCAGGTTAATGAAAAACTGCTTTTT.

The rearrangement uses TRBV11-2 and TRBJ1-1; no definite D call. Trimming cost V 5 bases and J 6 bases, with 16 bases left between them. CDR1 and CDR2 from the germline V gene are SGHAT and FQNNGV. The CDR3 loop spans 14 amino acids. The CDR3 DNA sequence: TGTGCCAGCAGCAAGCGGGAGTCCCGCGCTGAAGCTTTCTTT. Residues: CASSKRESRAEAFF. Full variable domain (missing parts from reference TRBV11-2 and TRBJ1-1): EAGVAQSPRYKIIEKRQSVAFWCNPISGHATLYWYQQILGQGPKLLIQFQNNGVVDDSQLPKDRFSAERLKGVDSTLKIQPAKLEDSAVYLCASSKRESRAEAFFGQGTRLTVV.